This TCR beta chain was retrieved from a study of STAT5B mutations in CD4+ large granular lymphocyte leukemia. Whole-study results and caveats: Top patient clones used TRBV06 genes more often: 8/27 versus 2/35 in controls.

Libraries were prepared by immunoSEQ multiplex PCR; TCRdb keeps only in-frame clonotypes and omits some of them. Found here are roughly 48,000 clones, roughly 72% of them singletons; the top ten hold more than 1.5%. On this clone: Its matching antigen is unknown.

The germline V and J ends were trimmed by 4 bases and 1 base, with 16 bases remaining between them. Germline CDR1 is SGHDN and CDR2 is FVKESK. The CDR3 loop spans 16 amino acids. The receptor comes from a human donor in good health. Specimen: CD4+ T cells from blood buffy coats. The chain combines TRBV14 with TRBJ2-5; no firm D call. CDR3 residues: CASSPTQYVIQETQYF. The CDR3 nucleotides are TGTGCCAGCAGCCCGACACAGTACGTGATCCAAGAGACCCAGTACTTC.